This TCR beta chain was found in a study of OX40 agonist ivuxolimab in advanced cancers. This clone was detected many times. Unmatched junction bases numbered 11, after V lost 1 base and J lost 2 bases. The CDR3 length is 18 residues. The germline CDR1 and CDR2 sequences are SGHAT and FQNNGV. The repertoire was sequenced with immunoSEQ multiplex PCR; TCRdb's copy has only in-frame clones and lacks some. The table shows approximately 70,000 clones, with 85% to 95% occurring only once. The TCR sequence derives from an adult with an advanced solid tumor such as melanoma, head and neck, liver or kidney cancer. The J gene is TRBJ2-7, the V gene TRBV11-2; 10 bases align to TRBD1. Specimen: CD4+ or CD8+ T cells sorted from blood, collected in a trial of the OX40 agonist ivuxolimab. CDR3 in amino acids: CASSLVSPGQGIAYEQYF. In nucleotides, the CDR3 is TGTGCCAGCAGCTTAGTATCCCCGGGACAGGGGATAGCCTACGAGCAGTACTTC.